The 30 T cell receptor beta chains presented below share a single source sample, sequenced in a study of T cells in Graves' hyperthyroidism and ophthalmopathy. Using RNA transcripts as the source, TCR beta CDR3 regions were amplified. First-round RT-PCR with HTBI primers amplified the TCR CDR3 region. TCRdb used MiXCR to reprocess the multiplex PCR reads, holding one entry per CDR3 protein. The sample yields 300,000 to 500,000 distinct CDR3 sequences, over 11% seen once. Sequencing input: blood. The receptors were gathered from a man in his fifties with Graves' ophthalmopathy.

The sample holds a few counts of this clonotype. V usage is TRBV2 and J usage is TRBJ2-5; TRBD2 is a possible D gene (5 bases). This CDR3 region has 14 residues. Germline-derived CDR1 and CDR2 are SNHLY and FYNNEI. Trimming stripped 8 bases from V and 7 bases from J, with 20 bases between. For the CDR3, the DNA is TGTGCCAGCTTAGATACGGAATCCGGAGGGACCCAGTACTTC. It is translated as CASLDTESGGTQYF.

This clonotype has at least ten counts. The chain couples TRBV28 to TRBJ1-5; no clear D gene. From germline, CDR1 is MDHEN and CDR2 SYDVKM. This CDR3 spans 12 amino acids. V lost 7 bases and J lost 6, with 10 bases in between. CDR3 loop: CASTGGGQPQHF. Here the CDR3 DNA reads TGTGCCAGCACCGGAGGAGGTCAGCCCCAGCATTTT.

This clonotype was seen more than once but under ten times. The V and J genes are TRBV6-1 and TRBJ2-3; tentatively, D is TRBD1 (7 bases). Germline CDR1 reads MNHNS; CDR2 reads SASEGT. This CDR3 is built from 13 residues. The V end was cut by 6 bases, the J end by 4 bases, with 11 bases between. The CDR3, as DNA: TGTGCCAGCAGGCGGGACAGATCAGATACGCAGTATTTT. Its protein is CASRRDRSDTQYF.

The sample holds a few counts of this clonotype. The V call is TRBV20-1, the J call TRBJ2-5, with D perhaps being TRBD1 or TRBD2 (5 bases each). Germline CDR1 reads DFQATT; CDR2 reads SNEGSKA (reference sequence). The CDR3 has 11 residues. CDR3 loop: CSRDRQETQYF. The CDR3 region has the DNA TGCTCACGGGACCGTCAAGAGACCCAGTACTTC.

In this sample, this clonotype turned up many times. This chain uses TRBV11-2 with TRBJ1-2; 8 bases fit TRBD1. The CDR3 covers 13 residues. The germline V gene encodes CDR1 SGHAT and CDR2 FQNNGV. After removal of 7 bases from V and 4 bases from J, the junction contained 5 bases not matched to a gene. CDR3 in DNA: TGTGCCAGCAACCAAGACAGGGGCTATGGCTACACCTTC. Its translation: CASNQDRGYGYTF.

Comment on this clonotype: Since no conserved phenylalanine or tryptophan closes the CDR3, a read error is the likely cause. The J gene is TRBJ1-1, the V gene TRBV10-2; D might be TRBD1 (5 bases). This CDR3 is 14 amino acids long. From germline, CDR1 is WSHSY and CDR2 SAAADI. This chain's CDR3 is CASSYRGENTEAFL. The CDR3 bases are TGTGCCAGCAGTTATAGGGGAGAGAACACTGAAGCTTTCCTT.

The rearrangement joins TRBV6-5 to TRBJ2-1, with 8 bases that match TRBD2. This CDR3 has 19 amino acids. In germline, CDR1 is MNHEY, CDR2 SVGAGI. V dropped 0 bases and J dropped 0; count of bases not matched to a gene: 10. CDR3 protein: CASSYSAHEREHSYNEQFF. The DNA of the CDR3 is TGTGCCAGCAGTTACTCCGCCCACGAGCGGGAGCACTCCTACAATGAGCAGTTCTTC.

Worth noting for this clonotype: This may arise from a read error, as a much more abundant clone is one base away. The chain has TRBV4-1 and TRBJ2-7, with D maybe TRBD2 (5 bases). This CDR3 is 16 amino acids long. Germline CDR1 reads MGHRA; CDR2 reads YSYEKL. The V end lost 1 base, the J end lost 3 bases, and 16 bases lay between the germline ends. The CDR3 sequence is CASSQGVRRRNYEQYF. The DNA for the CDR3 is TGCGCCAGCAGCCAAGGAGTAAGGAGGCGGAACTACGAGCAGTACTTC.

This clonotype has ten or more counts. J is TRBJ2-5 and V is TRBV18; TRBD1 might be the D (5 bases). CDR1 and CDR2 (germline): KGHSH, LQKENI. The CDR3 runs to 14 residues. V was pared by 1 base and J by 4 bases, with 10 bases between. Here the CDR3 reads CASSPHQGGETQYF. In DNA form, the CDR3 reads TGTGCCAGCTCACCACACCAGGGCGGAGAGACCCAGTACTTC.

The chain uses TRBV7-9 and TRBJ2-6; TRBD1 agrees at 8 bases. The CDR3 sequence is 17 residues long. Germline assignment: CDR1 SEHNR and CDR2 FQNEAQ (reference sequence). After removal of 4 bases from V and 0 bases from J, the junction contained 5 bases not matched to a gene. The CDR3 loop reads CASSSWTGSSGANVLTF. CDR3 in DNA: TGTGCCAGCAGCTCCTGGACAGGGAGCTCTGGGGCCAACGTCCTGACTTTC.

This clonotype was counted many times. V is TRBV24-1 and J is TRBJ2-1; the match to TRBD2 covers 13 bases. CDR3 length equals 16 residues. The J segment lost 10 bases and the V segment lost 3 bases, leaving 8 bases of the junction unmatched. Germline lookup yields CDR1 KGHDR and CDR2 SFDVKD. CDR3 DNA: TGTGCCACCAGTGATCGAGGACTAGCGGGAGCACGCGAGCAGTTCTTC. Its protein product is CATSDRGLAGAREQFF.

This clonotype was counted at least ten times. The chain joins TRBV4-1 to TRBJ2-1; D gene ambiguous. CDR1 is MGHRA and CDR2 is YSYEKL in the germline V gene. Trimming shortened V by 3 bases and J by 6 bases, and 15 bases separated the two germline ends. The CDR3 runs 15 residues. CDR3 in amino acids: CASSQLGYPLNEQFF. The CDR3 nucleotides read TGCGCCAGCAGCCAGTTAGGCTACCCCCTCAATGAGCAGTTCTTC.

This clonotype was recorded a few times. The genes are TRBV20-1 and TRBJ2-3; D possibly matches TRBD1 or TRBD2 (5 bases each). V was clipped by 4 bases and J by 3 bases, with 20 bases between them. Germline CDR1 DFQATT, CDR2 SNEGSKA (reference sequence). The CDR3 loop spans 16 amino acids. CDR3 bases: TGCAGTGCTACGAACGGGGACGTGCATTTAACAGATACGCAGTATTTT. It translates to CSATNGDVHLTDTQYF.

Many counts were recorded for this clonotype. J is TRBJ2-3 and V is TRBV15, with 9 bases lining up with TRBD1. V shed 5 bases, J shed 0 bases, and the junction held 6 bases outside the gene matches. Germline V CDR1 and CDR2: LNHNV, YYDKDF (reference sequence). The CDR3 is 16 amino acids. The CDR3 protein is CATSQRTGASTDTQYF. CDR3 DNA: TGTGCCACCAGCCAACGGACAGGGGCTAGCACAGATACGCAGTATTTT.

This clonotype was recorded many times. The V and J genes are TRBV2 and TRBJ2-7; no clear D gene. Trimming took 5 bases from V and 5 from J, leaving 7 bases between them. CDR3 size: 11 residues. Looked up from germline, CDR1 is SNHLY and CDR2 is FYNNEI. CDR3 sequence: CASSFLDEQYF. As DNA, the CDR3 is TGTGCCAGCAGTTTCCTGGACGAGCAGTACTTC.

Regarding this clonotype: A much larger clone differs by one base, so this may be a read error. The chain couples TRBV12-3 or TRBV12-4 to TRBJ2-2, with 9 nucleotides matching TRBD2. The CDR3 runs to 15 residues. V trimming: 3 bases; J trimming: 4 bases; junction bases outside the gene matches: 3. CDR3: CASSFAGGSTGELFF. The DNA for the CDR3 is TGTGCCAGCAGTTTTGCGGGAGGGAGCACCGGGGAGCTGTTTTTT.

This clonotype was found a few times. CDR3 in DNA: TGCAGTGCCTCGTCCGGGACAGTTCAAGAGACCCAGTACTTC. Amino acids: CSASSGTVQETQYF. The V gene is TRBV20-1, the J gene TRBJ2-5; 7 bases line up with TRBD1. The junction had 9 bases not matched to a gene; V was cut back by 6 bases and J by 2 bases. The CDR3 has 14 residues. Per germline, CDR1 DFQATT and CDR2 SNEGSKA (reference sequence).

The table lists this clonotype with many counts. V usage is TRBV15 and J usage is TRBJ2-7; D might be TRBD1 (6 bases). Trimming removed 0 bases from V and 6 bases from J, with 12 bases in between. Germline CDR1 reads LNHNV; CDR2 reads YYDKDF (reference sequence). The CDR3 length is 14 residues. This CDR3 reads CATSRDNEGVEQYF. In DNA, the CDR3 is TGTGCCACCAGCAGAGATAATGAGGGGGTCGAGCAGTACTTC.

This clonotype was observed at least ten times. In DNA, the CDR3 is TGTGCCAGCAGCCCCATGTTCTACAATGAGCAGTTCTTC. Translated: CASSPMFYNEQFF. The chain has TRBV7-9 and TRBJ2-1; D is uncertain. The ends were cut back, 5 bases at V and 3 bases at J, with 8 bases in the middle. The CDR3 sequence is 13 residues long. Germline CDR1 SEHNR, CDR2 FQNEAQ (reference sequence). Full variable domain (missing parts from reference TRBV7-9 and TRBJ2-1): DTGVSQNPRHKITKRGQNVTFRCDPISEHNRLYWYRQTLGQGPEFLTYFQNEAQLEKSRLLSDRFSAERPKGSFSTLEIQRTEQGDSAMYLCASSPMFYNEQFFGPGTRLTVL.

As regards this clonotype: Being one base from a much bigger clone, this may be a read error. The conserved closing phenylalanine or tryptophan is absent in this CDR3, likely reflecting a read error. CDR3 nucleotide sequence: TGTGCCAGCAGTTACTCGAAAGGTTACGAGCAGTACCTC. It specifies CASSYSKGYEQYL. V gene TRBV6-5 combines with J gene TRBJ2-7; no firm D call. This CDR3 is 13 amino acids long. Germline V gives CDR1 MNHEY, CDR2 SVGAGI. Trimming took 0 bases from V and 4 from J, leaving 7 bases between them.

The table lists this clonotype with many counts. This chain connects TRBV5-5 to TRBJ2-7, with 14 bases that match TRBD2. This CDR3 is 18 amino acids long. After removal of 4 bases from V and 2 bases from J, the junction contained 11 bases not matched to a gene. Germline CDR1 SGHKS, CDR2 YYEKEE (reference sequence). In DNA form, the CDR3 reads TGTGCCAGCAGCGCAGTACCAGGGACTAGCGGGAGCACCTACGAGCAGTACTTC. Translated, it gives CASSAVPGTSGSTYEQYF.

On this clonotype itself: A junction boundary mismatches the germline segment, possibly from a read error. The chain is built from TRBV2 and TRBJ1-5, with 10 bases aligning to TRBD1. CDR1 is SNHLY and CDR2 is FYNNEI in the germline V gene. The CDR3 runs 20 residues. The CDR3 sequence: CVSSGGARDRGGFGNQPQHF. CDR3 DNA: TGTGTCAGCAGTGGTGGAGCAAGGGACAGGGGAGGCTTTGGCAATCAGCCCCAGCATTTT. Complete variable domain (other parts from reference TRBV2 and TRBJ1-5): EPEVTQTPSHQVTQMGQEVILRCVPISNHLYFYWYRQILGQKVEFLVSFYNNEISEKSEIFDDQFSVERPDGSNFTLKIRSTKLEDSAMYFCVSSGGARDRGGFGNQPQHFGDGTRLSIL.

The sample holds a few counts of this clonotype. This sequence joins TRBV9 and TRBJ1-3; tentatively, D is TRBD1 (6 bases). The CDR3 contains 15 residues. The V end was cut by 2 bases, the J end by 2 bases, with 11 bases between. Germline V CDR1 and CDR2: SGDLS, YYNGEE. Here the CDR3 DNA reads TGTGCCAGCAGCGTGGAGGGGGGGGCTGGAAACACCATATATTTT. Translating it yields CASSVEGGAGNTIYF.

CDR3 nucleotides: TGTGCCAGCAGTTACTTAAGTTCAATTACAGAAGCTTTCTTT. Its translation: CASSYLSSITEAFF. The chain links TRBV6-2 or TRBV6-3 to TRBJ1-1; D ambiguous. CDR1 and CDR2 from the germline V gene are MNHEY and SVGEGT. The CDR3 runs to 14 residues. V lost 1 base and J 8 bases, leaving 14 bases between the germline ends.

This clonotype has just a few counts. The J gene is TRBJ2-1, the V gene TRBV20-1; 11 bases are a match to TRBD2. Germline V gene sequence: CDR1 DFQATT, CDR2 SNEGSKA (reference sequence). Trimming cost V 3 bases and J 4 bases; bases outside gene matches: 11. This CDR3 has 17 amino acids. The CDR3 here is CSASWVAGGSRYNEQFF. The CDR3, as DNA: TGCAGTGCTAGTTGGGTAGCGGGAGGGTCAAGGTACAATGAGCAGTTCTTC.

The chain carries TRBV5-1 and TRBJ2-1; no reliable D call. The CDR3 is made up of 15 amino acids. The V gene's germline CDR1 is SGHRS and CDR2 YFSETQ. Trimming pared 6 bases from V and 7 bases from J, leaving 20 bases between. CDR3 residues: CASTLQTTKSNEQFF. CDR3 in DNA: TGCGCCAGCACCTTACAAACAACTAAGTCGAATGAGCAGTTCTTC.

This clonotype was recorded many times. The J gene is TRBJ2-1, the V gene TRBV28; D ambiguous. Germline loops: CDR1 MDHEN, CDR2 SYDVKM. V was clipped by 3 bases and J by 14 bases, with 11 bases between them. This CDR3 has 11 amino acids. The DNA for the CDR3 is TGTGCCAGCAGTTTTTCGGGTCTAGAGTTCTTC. Translating it yields CASSFSGLEFF.

In this sample, this clonotype turned up a few times. J is TRBJ1-6 and V is TRBV12-3 or TRBV12-4; D is unclear. This CDR3 has 13 residues. Trimming removed 9 bases at V and 0 bases at J, with 6 bases between. Here the CDR3 DNA reads TGTGCCAGTCGGAGCTCCTATAATTCACCCCTCCACTTT. As protein: CASRSSYNSPLHF.

A few counts support this clonotype. J is TRBJ2-5 and V is TRBV20-1; D perhaps matches TRBD1 (6 bases). The CDR3 sequence is 12 residues long. Germline CDR1 DFQATT, CDR2 SNEGSKA (reference sequence). Trimming pared 6 bases from V and 4 bases from J, leaving 12 bases between. Here the CDR3 reads CSASGVGETQYF. As DNA, the CDR3 is TGCAGTGCCTCAGGGGTCGGAGAGACCCAGTACTTC.

The chain employs TRBV20-1 and TRBJ1-2, with D perhaps TRBD1 (6 bases). The V gene's germline CDR1 is DFQATT and CDR2 SNEGSKA (reference sequence). The CDR3 is made up of 12 amino acids. V was shortened by 6 bases and J by 4 bases, with 12 bases between the two germline ends. The CDR3 DNA sequence: TGCAGTGCAACAGGACAGAGCTATGGCTACACCTTC. Amino acids: CSATGQSYGYTF.